This T cell receptor beta chain originates from a study of OX40 agonist ivuxolimab in advanced cancers. At the level of the study: The study enrolled dose-escalation patients with hepatocellular carcinoma, melanoma, renal cell or head and neck cancer.

About this clone: Its antigen is currently unknown.

No patient had autoimmune disease or received systemic immunosuppression. With baseline, cycle 4 day 1, and cycle 7 day 1 as timepoints, blood was sampled. Per germline, CDR1 MNHEY and CDR2 SVGAGI. Germline trimming cut 5 bases from V and 1 base from J; bases unmatched to any gene: 1. The CDR3 consists of 15 residues. Study-wide findings and caveats: Clonal expansion by week 6 occurred in CD4+ and CD8+ blood T cells (at 0.1 to 3.0 mg/kg).

TCRdb keeps only in-frame clones here, not all; method: immunoSEQ multiplex PCR. The sample records about 80,000 clones, 92% being singletons. The chain is built from TRBV6-5 and TRBJ2-3, with 12 bases matching TRBD2. Here the sequenced sample was CD4+ or CD8+ T cells sorted from blood, taken in a trial of the OX40 agonist ivuxolimab. This sequence originates from an adult with an advanced solid tumor such as melanoma, head and neck, liver or kidney cancer. CDR3 sequence reads: CASSRLAGGTDTQYF. The CDR3 DNA follows: TGTGCCAGCAGTCGACTAGCGGGGGGCACAGATACGCAGTATTTT.